This T cell receptor (beta chain) was sequenced for a study of CD8+ T cells in alopecia areata. Study as a whole: Among treated patients, oral tofacitinib was administered at 5 to 10 mg twice daily. Affected scalp percentage set treated patients' severity scores.

This clone was detected only a few times. No antigen is known for it. Extracted from the samples, RNA was reverse transcribed into cDNA to serve as the sequencing template. The data were produced by immunoSEQ multiplex PCR, yet TCRdb's version contains in-frame clones alone and is incomplete. This sample has approximately 150,000 clones, with 60% to 75% found just once. V trimming: 3 bases; J trimming: 1 base; junction bases outside the gene matches: 13. CDR1 GTSNPN and CDR2 SVGIG come from the germline V gene (reference sequence). The length of the CDR3 is 18 residues. Points from the study as a whole: Numerous clones, expanded in lesions, remained in scalp and blood during tofacitinib.

Treatment reported: oral pan-JAK inhibitor, 5-10 mg twice daily. The chain links TRBV30 to TRBJ2-1, with 9 bases matching TRBD1. The sequenced sample was CD4+ T cells sorted from blood, obtained at week 24, from a patient treated with tofacitinib. The receptor's source is a human donor with alopecia areata. The CDR3 region is CAWRAAYGTGSSYNEQFF. The CDR3 region has the DNA TGTGCCTGGAGAGCAGCATATGGGACAGGGTCGTCCTACAATGAGCAGTTCTTC.